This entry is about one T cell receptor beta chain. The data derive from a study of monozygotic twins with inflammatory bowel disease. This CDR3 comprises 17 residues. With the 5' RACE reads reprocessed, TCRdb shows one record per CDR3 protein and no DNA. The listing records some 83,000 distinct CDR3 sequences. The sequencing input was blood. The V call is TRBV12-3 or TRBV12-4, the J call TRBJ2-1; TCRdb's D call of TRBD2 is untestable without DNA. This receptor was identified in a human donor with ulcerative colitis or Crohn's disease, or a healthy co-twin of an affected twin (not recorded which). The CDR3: CASSLWLVQSGYNEQFF.